The 26 T cell receptor beta chains given below trace back to one sample, sequenced in a study of cytomegalovirus exposure and HLA in healthy donors. The PCR made use of 60 Vbeta and 13 Jbeta primers. Using immunoSEQ multiplex PCR, the repertoire was profiled, and TCRdb retains in-frame clones only, with some absent. Of about 200,000 clones listed, around 79% are singletons. Sample: PBMCs. These receptors came from a male donor in good health and CMV-seropositive.

CDR3 loop: CAISFPTGGVSEQYF. The CDR3 nucleotides are TGTGCCATCAGTTTCCCGACGGGAGGGGTCTCCGAGCAGTACTTC. The chain couples TRBV10-3 to TRBJ2-7; 8 bases fit TRBD2. The CDR3 has 15 residues. The germline V gene has CDR1 ENHRY and CDR2 SYGVKD. Unmatched junction bases numbered 12, after V lost 5 bases and J lost 6 bases.

The sample holds one count of this clone. The chain couples TRBV7-6 to TRBJ2-1; TRBD2 agrees at 13 bases. The J segment lost 7 bases and the V segment lost 5 bases, leaving 5 bases of the junction unmatched. The CDR3 covers 15 residues. CDR1 SGHVS and CDR2 FNYEAQ come from the germline V gene. CDR3 DNA sequence: TGTGCCAGCAGCCCGAGACTAGCGGGGGGAAATGAGCAGTTCTTC. It translates to CASSPRLAGGNEQFF.

This clone was recorded once. The rearrangement uses TRBV11-3 and TRBJ2-5; possible D gene TRBD1, 6 bases. V lost 5 bases and J lost 0, with 7 bases in between. The CDR3 sequence is 13 residues long. Germline V gene lookup returns CDR1 SGHNT and CDR2 YENEEA. The DNA of the CDR3 is TGTGCCAGCAGCCGGACAGACCAAGAGACCCAGTACTTC. It translates to CASSRTDQETQYF.

This clone has more than one count but fewer than ten. The chain uses TRBV7-3 and TRBJ2-1; 7 nucleotides align to TRBD2. This CDR3 region has 16 residues. After removal of 5 bases from V and 6 bases from J, the junction contained 13 bases not matched to a gene. CDR1 SGHTA and CDR2 FQGTGA come from the germline V gene. The CDR3 loop reads CASSPRTSGDRNEQFF. For the CDR3, the DNA is TGTGCCAGCAGCCCAAGGACTAGTGGAGATCGCAATGAGCAGTTCTTC.

The V and J genes are TRBV28 and TRBJ1-5, with D hard to call. The CDR3 spans 13 residues. Germline V gene sequence: CDR1 MDHEN, CDR2 SYDVKM. V gave up 7 bases and J gave up 7 bases, with 14 bases separating them. The CDR3 is CASTPGERQPQHF. DNA of the CDR3: TGTGCCAGCACCCCCGGTGAGCGGCAGCCCCAGCATTTT.

V usage is TRBV9 and J usage is TRBJ2-1; D is unclear. Deletions cut 0 bases from V and 10 bases from J, with 14 bases between. The CDR3 sequence is 14 residues long. CDR1 SGDLS and CDR2 YYNGEE come from the germline V gene. The CDR3 protein is CASSVEGTTREQFF. CDR3 nucleotide sequence: TGTGCCAGCAGCGTAGAAGGCACCACGCGGGAGCAGTTCTTC.

V and J are TRBV5-1 and TRBJ1-4, with D perhaps matching TRBD1 (6 bases). The germline gives CDR1 SGHRS, CDR2 YFSETQ. Deletions cut 4 bases from V and 8 bases from J, with 18 bases between. This CDR3 contains 15 residues. The CDR3 region is CASSANRALGEKLFF. CDR3 nucleotides: TGCGCCAGCAGCGCAAACAGGGCCCTCGGGGAAAAACTGTTTTTT.

The gene calls are TRBV7-5 and TRBJ2-1; TRBD2 reflects the table's D call only, with no check against the DNA. TRBV7-5 is listed as a pseudogene. This CDR3 has 15 residues. In DNA, the CDR3 is TGTGTCAGAAGCTTAACTAGCGGGGGGTACAATGAGCAGTTCTTC. Its translation is CVRSLTSGGYNEQFF.

This clone was counted between two and nine times. This rearrangement joins TRBV7-8 to TRBJ2-2; either TRBD1 or TRBD2 may fit D (5 bases each). The germline CDR1 and CDR2 sequences are SGHVS and FQNEAQ. V shed 5 bases and J shed 10 bases, with 11 bases lying between them. The CDR3 has 12 residues. In DNA, the CDR3 is TGTGCCAGCAGCCTAGGGGAGCTGGAGCTGTTTTTT. This codes for CASSLGELELFF.

With respect to this clone: Germline is not matched at one junction end, which may reflect a read error. V is TRBV7-2 and J is TRBJ2-1; TRBD2 aligns across 8 bases. In germline, CDR1 is SGHTA, CDR2 FQGNSA. CDR3 length: 17 residues. CDR3 coding DNA: TGTGCCGGCAGCTTAAGTACGGGGGGGCCTGGGTACAATGAGCAGTTCTTC. Translation: CAGSLSTGGPGYNEQFF.

The genes are TRBV27 and TRBJ1-6; perhaps TRBD1 as D (6 bases). The CDR3 has 15 amino acids. Between the trimmed V and J ends, which lost 5 bases and 10 bases, there was a span of 18 bases. Per the germline V gene, CDR1 is MNHEY and CDR2 is SMNVEV (reference sequence). The CDR3 loop reads CASSPAKGVGSPLHF. In DNA, the CDR3 is TGTGCCAGCAGTCCCGCCAAGGGGGTAGGGTCACCCCTCCACTTT.

V usage is TRBV6-4 and J usage is TRBJ1-6; a weak D match, TRBD1 (5 bases). Per germline, CDR1 MRHNA and CDR2 SNTAGT. The CDR3 is made up of 14 amino acids. The germline V and J ends were trimmed by 4 bases and 8 bases, with 12 bases remaining between them. CDR3 bases: TGTGCCAGCAGTGTAGGGCTAGGGGATTCACCCCTCCACTTT. Translated, it gives CASSVGLGDSPLHF.

The rearrangement joins TRBV28 to TRBJ2-7; TRBD1 agrees at 7 bases. With 3 bases clipped from V and 7 bases from J, the junction kept 12 bases outside the gene matches. This CDR3 spans 15 amino acids. Germline V gene lookup returns CDR1 MDHEN and CDR2 SYDVKM. As DNA, the CDR3 is TGTGCCAGCAGTTTCCCTCCCATCTCAGGGGGAGAGCAGTACTTC. Its translation: CASSFPPISGGEQYF. The whole variable domain, remainder taken from reference TRBV28 and TRBJ2-7, is DVKVTQSSRYLVKRTGEKVFLECVQDMDHENMFWYRQDPGLGLRLIYFSYDVKMKEKGDIPEGYSVSREKKERFSLILESASTNQTSMYLCASSFPPISGGEQYFGPGTRLTVT.

The V call is TRBV21-1, the J call TRBJ2-7; the tabulated D call, TRBD1, remains unverified against the DNA. TRBV21-1 is a documented pseudogene. This CDR3 is built from 13 residues. The chain's CDR3 is CASSKKEGVQQYF. The CDR3 nucleotides are TGTGCCAGCAGCAAAAAGGAAGGGGTCCAGCAGTACTTC.

A single count supports this clone. The J gene is TRBJ2-1, the V gene TRBV7-2, with 11 bases aligning to TRBD2. CDR3 size: 15 residues. The germline V gene encodes CDR1 SGHTA and CDR2 FQGNSA. V lost 5 bases and J lost 4; bases outside the gene matches: 4. As DNA, the CDR3 is TGTGCCAGCAGCCCCTCTAGCGGGGGGTACAATGAGCAGTTCTTC. It specifies CASSPSSGGYNEQFF.

The CDR3 is CASSLWDRVEAFF. The CDR3 DNA reads as TGTGCCAGCAGCTTATGGGACAGGGTTGAAGCTTTCTTT. The rearrangement joins TRBV7-2 to TRBJ1-1; the match to TRBD1 covers 9 bases. Looked up from germline, CDR1 is SGHTA and CDR2 is FQGNSA. This CDR3 is 13 amino acids long. V dropped 2 bases and J dropped 7; count of bases not matched to a gene: 2. Full variable domain (remainder filled in from reference TRBV7-2 and TRBJ1-1): GAGVSQSPSNKVTEKGKDVELRCDPISGHTALYWYRQSLGQGLEFLIYFQGNSAPDKSGLPSDRFSAERTGGSVSTLTIQRTQQEDSAVYLCASSLWDRVEAFFGQGTRLTVV.

The chain joins TRBV5-4 to TRBJ1-3; 12 bases match TRBD1. V lost 3 bases and J lost 3; bases outside the gene matches: 10. The CDR3 consists of 18 residues. Germline lookup yields CDR1 SGHNT and CDR2 YYREEE (reference sequence). CDR3 DNA sequence: TGTGCCAGCAGCTCCCCCGGGACAGGGGGCGTTAGTGGAAACACCATATATTTT. This codes for CASSSPGTGGVSGNTIYF.

V and J are TRBV28 and TRBJ1-5; 11 bases fit TRBD1. V shed 2 bases and J 2 bases; nucleotides not matched to a gene: 5. CDR1 is MDHEN, CDR2 SYDVKM, per germline. CDR3 size: 17 residues. CDR3 bases: TGTGCCAGCAGTTTACCCGGGACAGGGGGGGGCAATCAGCCCCAGCATTTT. Translated, it gives CASSLPGTGGGNQPQHF. Full variable domain (missing parts from reference TRBV28 and TRBJ1-5): DVKVTQSSRYLVKRTGEKVFLECVQDMDHENMFWYRQDPGLGLRLIYFSYDVKMKEKGDIPEGYSVSREKKERFSLILESASTNQTSMYLCASSLPGTGGGNQPQHFGDGTRLSIL.

This chain links TRBV18 with TRBJ2-2, with D perhaps matching TRBD1 (5 bases). The CDR3 has 14 residues. Germline V gene sequence: CDR1 KGHSH, CDR2 LQKENI. Trimming stripped 4 bases from V and 7 bases from J, with 13 bases between. This chain's CDR3 is CASSLTQGIGELFF. For the CDR3, the DNA is TGTGCCAGCTCACTTACTCAGGGTATCGGGGAGCTGTTTTTT.

The chain is built from TRBV9 and TRBJ2-7; no clear D gene. Trimming shortened V by 0 bases and J by 5 bases, and 12 bases separated the two germline ends. The CDR3 runs to 14 residues. CDR1 is SGDLS, CDR2 YYNGEE, per germline. The CDR3 region has the DNA TGTGCCAGCAGCGTAGATTTAGCCAGAGACGAGCAGTACTTC. Translation gives CASSVDLARDEQYF.

This chain uses TRBV13 with TRBJ1-2, with 10 nucleotides matching TRBD1. J gave up 6 bases and V 2 bases, and 6 bases lay outside the gene matches. Germline V gene data show CDR1 as PRHDT and CDR2 as FYEKMQ (reference sequence). The CDR3 sequence is 15 residues long. The CDR3 nucleotides are TGTGCCAGCAGCTTAAAAACGGGACAGGGGAATGGCTACACCTTC. Its protein is CASSLKTGQGNGYTF.

This chain uses TRBV4-3 with TRBJ2-2; D might be TRBD1 (6 bases). V lost 0 bases and J 9 bases, leaving 11 bases between the germline ends. The CDR3 consists of 14 residues. Germline-derived CDR1 and CDR2 are LGHNA and YSLEER. CDR3 region: CASSQEQGFRELFF. The CDR3, as DNA: TGCGCCAGCAGCCAAGAACAGGGCTTCAGGGAGCTGTTTTTT.

The V gene is TRBV18, the J gene TRBJ2-7; 10 nucleotides match TRBD1. This CDR3 is built from 15 residues. V shed 2 bases and J 11 bases; nucleotides not matched to a gene: 12. In germline, CDR1 is KGHSH, CDR2 LQKENI. CDR3 coding DNA: TGTGCCAGCTCACCATTCGGGACAGGGGAAGGAGTGGAGTACTTC. Its protein product is CASSPFGTGEGVEYF.

V is TRBV14 and J is TRBJ1-1; the D gene is possibly TRBD1 (5 bases). The V and J ends lost 3 bases and 0 bases respectively, with 14 bases between them. The germline gives CDR1 SGHDN, CDR2 FVKESK. The CDR3 consists of 16 residues. In DNA form, the CDR3 reads TGTGCCAGCAGCCAGAATTCAGGGTTCTTGAACACTGAAGCTTTCTTT. This encodes CASSQNSGFLNTEAFF.

A word on this clone: Relative to the germline gene, one junction end is altered; a read error may explain this. The V and J genes are TRBV7-9 and TRBJ1-5; D not resolved. The CDR3 has 12 amino acids. The V gene's germline CDR1 is SEHNR and CDR2 FQNEAQ (reference sequence). In DNA, the CDR3 is TGTTCCAGCAGCAATAGCTATCAGCCCCAGCATTTT. It yields the protein CSSSNSYQPQHF.

There are a few counts of this clone. The chain has TRBV6-6 and TRBJ2-7, with D possibly matching TRBD2 (6 bases). Trimming took 6 bases from V and 0 from J, leaving 12 bases between them. The V gene's germline CDR1 is MNHNY and CDR2 SVGAGI (reference sequence). The CDR3 extends over 14 amino acids. Here the CDR3 DNA reads TGTGCCAGCAGGGGGACTTTAAGCTCCTACGAGCAGTACTTC. It translates to CASRGTLSSYEQYF.